This is a list of T cell receptor beta chains from one sample in a study of T cells after yellow fever vaccination. TCRdb recomputed calls from the 5' RACE reads with MiXCR, one row per CDR3 protein. Of about 240,000 distinct CDR3 sequences listed, 6.9% are singletons. The sequences come from CD4+ T cells sorted from PBMCs, collected 15 days after the yellow fever booster vaccination. These receptors were taken from a man younger than 45 who received the YFV17D yellow fever vaccine. Both conserved end residues are part of each CDR3. The order of the fields is V gene, J gene, D gene, clone size, CDR3 protein, CDR3 DNA. D genes are given only for firm matches. Clone size is given for some rows only: seen once, a few or many times, or a class if the clone is expanded.

V gene: TRBV12-3/TRBV12-4
J gene: TRBJ2-7
D gene: TRBD1
clone size: few
CDR3 protein: CASRVTGKAYEQYF
CDR3 DNA: TGTGCCAGCAGGGTGACAGGGAAGGCCTACGAGCAGTACTTC

V gene: TRBV5-6
J gene: TRBJ2-1
D gene: TRBD1
clone size: few
CDR3 protein: CASSFETGTFNEQFF
CDR3 DNA: TGTGCCAGCAGCTTTGAGACAGGGACCTTCAATGAGCAGTTCTTC

V gene: TRBV7-9
J gene: TRBJ2-7
D gene: NA
clone size: NA
CDR3 protein: CASSLVGFEQYF
CDR3 DNA: TGTGCCAGCAGCTTAGTTGGGTTCGAGCAGTACTTC

V gene: TRBV3-1
J gene: TRBJ2-5
D gene: TRBD2
clone size: few
CDR3 protein: CASNLLGGGRTETQYF
CDR3 DNA: TGTGCCAGCAACCTTCTGGGCGGGGGGCGGACAGAGACCCAGTACTTC

V gene: TRBV20-1
J gene: TRBJ2-1
D gene: TRBD2
clone size: many
CDR3 protein: CSAALAGAYNEQFF
CDR3 DNA: TGCAGTGCGGCCCTAGCGGGAGCATACAATGAGCAGTTCTTC

V gene: TRBV20-1
J gene: TRBJ2-7
D gene: NA
clone size: NA
CDR3 protein: CSAEVADSPYEQYF
CDR3 DNA: TGCAGTGCCGAAGTGGCGGACAGCCCCTACGAGCAGTACTTC

V gene: TRBV7-2
J gene: TRBJ2-1
D gene: NA
clone size: many
CDR3 protein: CASSLAIGTHNEQFF
CDR3 DNA: TGTGCCAGCAGCTTAGCCATCGGGACCCACAATGAGCAGTTCTTC

V gene: TRBV15
J gene: TRBJ2-7
D gene: NA
clone size: many
CDR3 protein: CATSTRPGYEQYF
CDR3 DNA: TGTGCCACCAGCACCCGACCGGGGTACGAGCAGTACTTC

V gene: TRBV4-3
J gene: TRBJ1-3
D gene: TRBD1
clone size: NA
CDR3 protein: CASSQVHRGSGNTIYF
CDR3 DNA: TGCGCCAGCAGCCAAGTCCACAGGGGGTCTGGAAACACCATATATTTT

V gene: TRBV9
J gene: TRBJ1-4
D gene: TRBD1
clone size: few
CDR3 protein: CASSVAGTGSEKLFF
CDR3 DNA: TGTGCCAGCAGCGTGGCAGGGACAGGGTCTGAAAAACTGTTTTTT

V gene: TRBV5-1
J gene: TRBJ2-7
D gene: NA
clone size: many
CDR3 protein: CASSLEPLVNEQYF
CDR3 DNA: TGCGCCAGCAGCTTGGAGCCCCTTGTCAACGAGCAGTACTTC

V gene: TRBV12-3/TRBV12-4
J gene: TRBJ1-6
D gene: TRBD1
clone size: many
CDR3 protein: CASSPDRGPSPLHF
CDR3 DNA: TGTGCCAGCAGCCCCGACAGGGGGCCATCACCCCTCCACTTT

V gene: TRBV5-1
J gene: TRBJ2-7
D gene: NA
clone size: few
CDR3 protein: CASSGGTVTYEQYF
CDR3 DNA: TGCGCCAGCAGCGGCGGGACAGTTACCTACGAGCAGTACTTC

V gene: TRBV12-3/TRBV12-4
J gene: TRBJ2-3
D gene: NA
clone size: few
CDR3 protein: CASTPGGVSDTQYF
CDR3 DNA: TGTGCCAGCACGCCGGGCGGGGTCAGTGATACGCAGTATTTT

V gene: TRBV29-1
J gene: TRBJ2-5
D gene: NA
clone size: few
CDR3 protein: CSQGYQETQYF
CDR3 DNA: TGCAGCCAGGGTTACCAAGAGACCCAGTACTTC

V gene: TRBV14
J gene: TRBJ2-1
D gene: NA
clone size: many
CDR3 protein: CASSQDLLTHGRFF
CDR3 DNA: TGTGCCAGCAGCCAAGATCTATTGACACATGGTAGGTTCTTC

V gene: TRBV29-1
J gene: TRBJ1-2
D gene: NA
clone size: many
CDR3 protein: CSVEASRADYHYGYTF
CDR3 DNA: TGCAGCGTTGAAGCTTCTAGGGCTGACTATCACTATGGCTACACCTTC

V gene: TRBV5-1
J gene: TRBJ2-5
D gene: NA
clone size: NA
CDR3 protein: CASSLDYRRETQYF
CDR3 DNA: TGCGCCAGCAGCTTGGACTACCGCCGAGAGACCCAGTACTTC

V gene: TRBV6-1
J gene: TRBJ1-6
D gene: NA
clone size: NA
CDR3 protein: CASSSRYSPLHF
CDR3 DNA: TGTGCCAGCAGCAGCAGATATTCACCCCTCCACTTT

V gene: TRBV7-2
J gene: TRBJ2-3
D gene: NA
clone size: few
CDR3 protein: CASSPSPSGDTQYF
CDR3 DNA: TGTGCCAGCAGCCCTTCGCCCAGTGGAGATACGCAGTATTTT

V gene: TRBV29-1
J gene: TRBJ2-7
D gene: NA
clone size: many
CDR3 protein: CSVDPGGNRYEQYF
CDR3 DNA: TGCAGCGTTGATCCGGGTGGGAATCGCTACGAGCAGTACTTC

V gene: TRBV20-1
J gene: TRBJ2-3
D gene: NA
clone size: NA
CDR3 protein: CSAPGTGSTDTQYF
CDR3 DNA: TGCAGTGCCCCAGGGACTGGGAGCACAGATACGCAGTATTTT

V gene: TRBV7-2
J gene: TRBJ2-7
D gene: TRBD2
clone size: many
CDR3 protein: CASSYLADRYEQYF
CDR3 DNA: TGTGCCAGCAGCTACCTAGCGGACCGCTACGAGCAGTACTTC

V gene: TRBV19
J gene: TRBJ2-7
D gene: TRBD1
clone size: NA
CDR3 protein: CASSISRQGGHEQYF
CDR3 DNA: TGTGCCAGTAGTATCTCACGACAGGGTGGCCACGAGCAGTACTTC

V gene: TRBV28
J gene: TRBJ2-7
D gene: TRBD2
clone size: many
CDR3 protein: CASTSGRITYEQYF
CDR3 DNA: TGTGCCAGCACTAGCGGGAGGATTACCTACGAGCAGTACTTC

V gene: TRBV7-7
J gene: TRBJ2-5
D gene: NA
clone size: many
CDR3 protein: CASSLAPGETQYF
CDR3 DNA: TGTGCCAGCAGCTTGGCGCCCGGAGAGACCCAGTACTTC

V gene: TRBV7-2
J gene: TRBJ2-3
D gene: NA
clone size: many
CDR3 protein: CASKKNRVRTDTQYF
CDR3 DNA: TGTGCCAGCAAGAAGAATCGGGTGCGCACAGATACGCAGTATTTT

V gene: TRBV5-1
J gene: TRBJ2-1
D gene: TRBD2
clone size: many
CDR3 protein: CASTSGSYNEQFF
CDR3 DNA: TGCGCCAGCACTAGCGGTTCCTACAATGAGCAGTTCTTC

V gene: TRBV29-1
J gene: TRBJ1-5
D gene: NA
clone size: few
CDR3 protein: CSVGWGGGNQPQHF
CDR3 DNA: TGCAGCGTGGGTTGGGGGGGGGGCAATCAGCCCCAGCATTTT

V gene: TRBV20-1
J gene: TRBJ2-1
D gene: TRBD1
clone size: NA
CDR3 protein: CSAPDRLDNEQFF
CDR3 DNA: TGCAGTGCACCGGACAGGCTGGACAATGAGCAGTTCTTC

V gene: TRBV18
J gene: TRBJ2-5
D gene: NA
clone size: many
CDR3 protein: CASSPWTSETQYF
CDR3 DNA: TGTGCCAGCTCCCCCTGGACATCAGAGACCCAGTACTTC

V gene: TRBV20-1
J gene: TRBJ2-3
D gene: TRBD2
clone size: few
CDR3 protein: CCAPGGGRAEDTQYF
CDR3 DNA: TGCTGTGCCCCGGGGGGCGGGAGGGCCGAAGATACGCAGTATTTT